This T cell receptor beta chain stems from a study of T cells in Graves' hyperthyroidism and ophthalmopathy (dated by TCRdb to 2018 to 2020). Study-wide context: Peripheral blood samples were taken at initial diagnosis, before any treatment was given. According to the paper, TCR Vbeta CDR3 sequencing was carried out on around 140 peripheral blood samples, which came from 40 to 45 ophthalmopathy, 70 to 80 hyperthyroidism and roughly 17 progressor patients. To identify TCR V-J signatures that set the groups apart, the researchers used a discovery cohort of 90 to 100 patients, made up of around 42 with Graves' ophthalmopathy and 57 with stable Graves' hyperthyroidism. The study also compared thyroid tissue and blood T-cell repertoires from five or six Graves' hyperthyroidism patients. Once sampling was done, hyperthyroidism patients were given methimazole at a starting dose of 30 mg daily, whereas ophthalmopathy patients were given high-dose intravenous methylprednisolone. Prospective prediction of ophthalmopathy was tested in an independent validation cohort consisting of 18 to 20 hyperthyroidism patients and around 17 patients who later progressed to ophthalmopathy. The 95 to 100 discovery patients were randomly split 7:3 into training and test sets. Paper-wide results and their limitations: During validation, the model predicted progression to ophthalmopathy a median of around 6 months ahead of onset, with approximately 71% sensitivity and around 73% specificity. In cross-validation, a model built on a 13 V-J signature told ophthalmopathy apart from stable hyperthyroidism with less than 90% sensitivity and roughly 83% specificity, and in testing the same model reached 80%/75%. No statistical method was used to set the sample size in advance, and investigators knew the group allocation. Blood samples also contained most of the expanded thyroid clonotypes (frequency above 0.001), which suggests that blood repertoires may reflect thyroid immune responses.

The TCR beta CDR3 regions were amplified from the RNA transcripts. The TCR CDR3 was subjected to a first round of RT-PCR using the HTBI primer set and the Qiagen OneStep RT-PCR kit. The libraries were constructed in a second round of multiplex PCR and then size-selected and purified. Sequencing of the libraries was done on an Illumina HiSeq2000 using paired-end 100 bp reads. From the authors' description of their analysis: Raw data were processed with SOAPnuke, discarding reads with adapters, uncalled bases, mean Phred below 15, or no exact constant-primer or identifier match. COPE v1.2.5 was used to merge the high-quality paired reads, and each unique nucleotide sequence was defined as a clonotype. MiTCR v1.1 was used to align the clonotypes against IMGT TRBV, TRBD and TRBJ reference segments. Only V-J combinations with frequency above 0.0001, covering about 99% of repertoires, were analysed. The TCS score was defined as the ratio of F50 (clonal expansion) to E x V (chaos), calculated using BLOSUM62-based TCRdist between CDR3 peptides within each V-J. Welch's t-statistics and random forest reduced around 550 V-J features to 13, which were used in a naive Bayes classifier (R e1071). The public reads were run again by TCRdb, first through fastp at Q25 and then through MiXCR, and only productive beta chains were kept. For every CDR3 protein sequence, its rows merge into one entry that carries the most common genes and DNA. TCRdb, not the original authors, processed these V and J calls. The sample table contains approximately 570,000 distinct CDR3 sequences; only one count was recorded for less than 20% of them. The ten largest clones represent approximately 48% of the sample.

The cysteine opens and the phenylalanine closes a CDR3 of 12 amino acids. Of the read, only the CDR3 DNA is kept; its 36 bases are in frame from base 1. The junction shows trimming of 6 bases on V and 3 bases on J, plus 6 bases between the germline ends. This clonotype was found many times. Which antigen it targets is not known. Base qualities are not at hand, and no much larger clone is one base apart. Ophthalmopathy patients had moderately to severely active disease, with a Clinical Activity Score of 3 or more, a NOSPECS grade of 4 or more, and a disease duration of less than 3 months. The study excluded patients with uncontrolled infections, other autoimmune diseases, pregnancy or lactation. Diagnoses were based on clinical symptoms, serum thyroxine and TRAb, thyroid ultrasound and orbital computed tomography. Ficoll-Paque density gradient centrifugation was used to isolate PBMCs from about 9.4 ml of fresh peripheral blood. Total RNA was extracted using Trizol reagent, and RNA quality was assessed on an Agilent 2100 Bioanalyzer.

This TCR derives from a man in his forties or fifties with Graves' ophthalmopathy. Sequenced: blood. The rearranged segments are TRBV12-3 or TRBV12-4 and TRBJ1-5; the D gene is unclear. The DNA sequence is given as TGTGCCAGCAGACAGCACAATCAGCCCCAGCATTTT. It translates to CASRQHNQPQHF.